Sequencing of this TCR beta chain was carried out in a study of PD-1 blockade in classical Hodgkin lymphoma. General study results and limits: CD4+ TCR diversity rose significantly by C4D1, and CD8+ TCR diversity did not. It was reported that newly diagnosed patients had less baseline TCR diversity than healthy donors.

Following autologous stem cell transplantation, relapse occurred in every patient, and exposure to brentuximab vedotin varied. Magnetic negative selection of thawed PBMCs was the method by which CD4+ T cells were purified. With regard to this clone: Its antigen is undetermined.

The ends were cut back, 8 bases at V and 0 bases at J, with 11 bases in the middle. Germline assignment: CDR1 KGHSH and CDR2 LQKENI. The CDR3 consists of 15 residues. The protocol was immunoSEQ multiplex PCR, while the TCRdb copy is restricted to in-frame clones and leaves out a portion. The table has approximately 25,000 clones, over 80% seen once. The receptor was derived from a human donor with classical Hodgkin lymphoma. The material sequenced was CD4+ T cells from blood, taken at baseline. The chain is built from TRBV18 and TRBJ2-6, with a possible D match to TRBD1 (6 bases). As DNA, the CDR3 is TGTGCCAGCGCCCGACAGGCCTCTGGGGCCAACGTCCTGACTTTC. Protein: CASARQASGANVLTF.